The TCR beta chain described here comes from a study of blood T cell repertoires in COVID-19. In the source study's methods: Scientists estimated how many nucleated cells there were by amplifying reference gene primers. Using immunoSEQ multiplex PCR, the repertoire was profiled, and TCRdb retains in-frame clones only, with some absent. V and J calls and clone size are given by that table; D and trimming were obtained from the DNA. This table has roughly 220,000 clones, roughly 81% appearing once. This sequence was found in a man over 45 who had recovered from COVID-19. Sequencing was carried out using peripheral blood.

Here the CDR3 reads CASSLLDSYNEQFF. The CDR3 nucleotides read TGTGCCAGCAGCTTACTAGATTCCTACAATGAGCAGTTCTTC. V gene TRBV7-8 combines with J gene TRBJ2-1; no reliable D call. Between the trimmed V and J ends, which lost 2 bases and 1 base, there was a span of 6 bases. Germline V lookup: CDR1 SGHVS, CDR2 FQNEAQ. The CDR3 is made up of 14 amino acids.